The next 5 T cell receptor beta chains were all read from a single sample in a study of blood T cells in healthy people across ages. PCR was performed a second time for roughly 7 to 11 cycles using a sample-barcoded 5' primer and a J-beta primer mix. One entry per CDR3 protein results from TCRdb running MiXCR on the 5' RACE reads. This table holds 1.5 million or so distinct CDR3 sequences, 40% to 50% found once. Sequenced sample: blood. The receptors here all came from a woman aged 18-35 years in good health.

With respect to this clonotype: A much larger clone sits a single nucleotide away, making a read error possible. The conserved phenylalanine or tryptophan normally closing the CDR3 is absent here, so this likely arose from a read error. The chain's CDR3 is CASSEGSGANVLTS. The CDR3 DNA reads as TGTGCCAGCAGTGAAGGATCTGGGGCCAACGTCCTGACTTCC. The chain links TRBV6-1 to TRBJ2-6, with D hard to call. Germline assignment: CDR1 MNHNS and CDR2 SASEGT. The CDR3 length is 14 residues. V lost 1 base to trimming and J lost 1 base, with 2 bases between them.

The chain couples TRBV4-1 to TRBJ2-7; 9 nucleotides match TRBD2. This CDR3 spans 18 amino acids. The V gene's germline CDR1 is MGHRA and CDR2 YSYEKL. V lost 5 bases to trimming and J lost 3 bases; unmatched junction nucleotides: 17. The CDR3 DNA reads as TGCGCCAGCAGCAAAGCGGGACTAGCTACGACTACCTTCTACGAGCAGTACTTC. Amino acids: CASSKAGLATTTFYEQYF.

Only a few counts were recorded for this clonotype. The chain is built from TRBV4-2 and TRBJ2-3, with D perhaps TRBD1 (7 bases). V shed 0 bases and J shed 4 bases, with 14 bases lying between them. Germline V lookup: CDR1 LGHNA, CDR2 YNFKEQ. The CDR3 has 16 residues. CDR3 residues: CASSQDGGGPADTQYF. CDR3 bases: TGTGCCAGCAGCCAAGATGGAGGGGGCCCTGCAGATACGCAGTATTTT.

CDR3 in DNA: TGTGCCAGCAGTTCAAGCACAGGGTTGGGCGGTTCGAGCACAGATACGCAGTATTTT. This codes for CASSSSTGLGGSSTDTQYF. This chain uses TRBV28 with TRBJ2-3; D might be TRBD1 (6 bases). CDR1 and CDR2 (germline): MDHEN, SYDVKM. The V end was cut by 4 bases, the J end by 0 bases, with 23 bases between. The CDR3 contains 19 residues.

This clonotype showed up just a few times. The rearrangement uses TRBV5-1 and TRBJ2-1; D possibly corresponds to TRBD2 (5 bases). Trimming pared 4 bases from V and 0 bases from J, leaving 14 bases between. Germline V gene data show CDR1 as SGHRS and CDR2 as YFSETQ. This CDR3 has 16 amino acids. CDR3 amino acids: CASSPRLTSSYNEQFF. CDR3 coding DNA: TGCGCCAGCAGCCCCCGGCTAACTAGCTCCTACAATGAGCAGTTCTTC.